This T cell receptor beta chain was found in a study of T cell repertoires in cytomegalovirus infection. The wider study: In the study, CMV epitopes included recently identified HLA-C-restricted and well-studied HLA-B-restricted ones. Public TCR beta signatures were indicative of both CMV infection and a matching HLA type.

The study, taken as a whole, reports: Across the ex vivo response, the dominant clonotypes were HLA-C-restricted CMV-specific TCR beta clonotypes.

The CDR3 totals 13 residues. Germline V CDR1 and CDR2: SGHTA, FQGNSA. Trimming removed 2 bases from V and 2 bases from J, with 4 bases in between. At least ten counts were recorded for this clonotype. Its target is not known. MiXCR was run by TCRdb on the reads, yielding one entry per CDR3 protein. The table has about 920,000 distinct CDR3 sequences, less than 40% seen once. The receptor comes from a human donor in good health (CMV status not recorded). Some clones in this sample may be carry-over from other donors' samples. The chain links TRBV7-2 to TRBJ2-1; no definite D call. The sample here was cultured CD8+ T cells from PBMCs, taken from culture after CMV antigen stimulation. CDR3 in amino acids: CASSLFPYNEQFF. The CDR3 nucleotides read TGTGCCAGCAGCTTATTCCCCTACAATGAGCAGTTCTTC.